This TCR beta chain was obtained from a study of OX40 agonist ivuxolimab in advanced cancers. Study background: Dose-escalation patients had hepatocellular carcinoma, melanoma, renal cell or head and neck cancer. General study results and limits: Some nonresponders additionally presented with little normalized T-cell clonal expansion. Blood T cells, both CD4+ and CD8+, expanded clonally by week 6 at 0.1 to 3.0 mg/kg. Expanded clones tended on average to be more numerous among CD8+ T cells than CD4+.

With regard to this clone: Its matching antigen is unknown.

TCRdb's copy holds only in-frame clones and misses some; the assay was immunoSEQ multiplex PCR. The sample consists of around 60,000 clones, 91% of them appearing once. From germline, CDR1 is MGHRA and CDR2 YSYEKL. V dropped 0 bases and J dropped 1 base, with 9 bases sitting between them. The CDR3 runs to 15 residues. This receptor was taken from an adult with an advanced solid tumor such as melanoma, head and neck, liver or kidney cancer. The chain joins TRBV4-1 to TRBJ1-1; tentatively, D is TRBD1 (6 bases). Specimen: CD4+ or CD8+ T cells sorted from blood, collected in a trial of the OX40 agonist ivuxolimab. CDR3 in amino acids: CASSQDWGANTEAFF. CDR3 coding DNA: TGCGCCAGCAGCCAAGATTGGGGGGCGAACACTGAAGCTTTCTTT.